The 14 T cell receptor beta chains listed next were all sequenced from one sample in a study of CD8+CD57+ T cells in acquired aplastic anemia. The template used for profiling TCR beta VDJ and CDR3 was genomic DNA. TCRdb re-analysed the reads in MiXCR, keeping a single row per CDR3 protein. The table includes 150,000 to 200,000 distinct CDR3 sequences, just under 45% detected once. Sequencing input: sorted CD4+, CD8+, or CD8+CD57+ T cells (not recorded which) from PBMCs. Receptors were obtained from a human donor in good health.

The chain couples TRBV28 to TRBJ2-7; D is perhaps TRBD1 (6 bases). The CDR3 has 15 residues. Looked up from germline, CDR1 is MDHEN and CDR2 is SYDVKM. V lost 5 bases to trimming and J lost 3 bases, with 17 bases between them. In DNA form, the CDR3 reads TGTGCCAGCAGTAAATCGGGACACAGCATCTACGAGCAGTACTTC. Protein product: CASSKSGHSIYEQYF.

The gene calls are TRBV19 and TRBJ1-5, with a weak D call TRBD1 (5 bases). Germline assignment: CDR1 LNHDA and CDR2 SQIVND (reference sequence). Trimming left V 5 bases short and J 8 bases short, with 19 bases between. This CDR3 comprises 15 residues. The CDR3, as DNA: TGTGCCAGTAGTGTCGGGACGAACTTTGGGGAGCCCCAGCATTTT. Translation gives CASSVGTNFGEPQHF.

There are many counts of this clonotype. This chain uses TRBV6-2 or TRBV6-3 with TRBJ1-1, with D possibly being TRBD1 (5 bases). V was pared by 7 bases and J by 0 bases, with 9 bases between. CDR1 is MNHEY, CDR2 SVGEGT, per germline. The CDR3 spans 13 residues. The CDR3 bases are TGTGCCAGCAAGGACACCATGAACACTGAAGCTTTCTTT. Its protein product is CASKDTMNTEAFF.

The chain combines TRBV12-3 or TRBV12-4 with TRBJ2-3; 7 bases are a match to TRBD1. V gave up 5 bases and J gave up 2 bases; unmatched junction bases: 4. This CDR3 spans 14 amino acids. Here the CDR3 reads CASSPQGSTDTQYF. CDR3 coding DNA: TGTGCCAGCAGTCCACAGGGGTCCACAGATACGCAGTATTTT.

This clonotype was seen many times. The V call is TRBV6-1, the J call TRBJ1-5; possible D gene TRBD1, 6 bases. In germline, CDR1 is MNHNS, CDR2 SASEGT. This CDR3 has 13 residues. Trimming removed 8 bases at V and 7 bases at J, with 15 bases between. CDR3 coding DNA: TGTGCCAGCTCAAGGGGGGAGGGCCAGCCCCAGCATTTT. Translating gives CASSRGEGQPQHF.

This clonotype was recorded a few times. This chain links TRBV24-1 with TRBJ1-6, with a tentative D call TRBD1 (5 bases). Germline V gives CDR1 KGHDR, CDR2 SFDVKD. CDR3 size: 13 residues. V gave up 7 bases and J gave up 7 bases, with 10 bases separating them. CDR3 region: CATSRDGNSPLHF. CDR3 bases: TGTGCCACCAGCAGGGATGGGAATTCACCCCTCCACTTT.

This clonotype has at least ten counts. The J gene is TRBJ1-1, the V gene TRBV5-6; D not resolved. CDR1 is SGHDT and CDR2 is YYEEEE in the germline V gene. V was cut by 2 bases and J by 3 bases, with 8 bases left in between. This CDR3 contains 13 residues. CDR3 nucleotide sequence: TGTGCCAGCAGCTTCAGAGAATACACTGAAGCTTTCTTT. Translation gives CASSFREYTEAFF.

The chain is built from TRBV2 and TRBJ2-4; tentative D call: TRBD1 (8 bases). CDR3 length: 12 amino acids. CDR1 SNHLY and CDR2 FYNNEI come from the germline V gene. V lost 9 bases and J lost 7, with 13 bases in between. The CDR3 nucleotides read TGTGCCAGGCAACAGGGGGGGAACATTCAGTACTTC. Translating it yields CARQQGGNIQYF.

J is TRBJ1-2 and V is TRBV2, with TRBD1 matching 7 bases. This CDR3 spans 12 amino acids. Germline CDR1 and CDR2: SNHLY and FYNNEI. With V trimmed by 2 bases and J by 6 bases, 0 bases remained unmatched. CDR3 DNA sequence: TGTGCCAGCAGTGAACAGGGGGATGGCTACACCTTC. This sequence encodes CASSEQGDGYTF.

The rearrangement links TRBV7-6 to TRBJ2-7; no definite D call. CDR1 and CDR2 (germline): SGHVS, FNYEAQ. The CDR3 length is 12 residues. The ends were cut back, 5 bases at V and 3 bases at J, with 8 bases in the middle. For the CDR3, the DNA is TGTGCCAGCAGCGTAGACAACTACGAGCAGTACTTC. Translated: CASSVDNYEQYF. The variable domain in full, completed from reference TRBV7-6 and TRBJ2-7, reads GAGVSQSPRYKVTKRGQDVALRCDPISGHVSLYWYRQALGQGPEFLTYFNYEAQQDKSGLPNDRFSAERPEGSISTLTIQRTEQRDSAMYRCASSVDNYEQYFGPGTRLTVT.

V gene TRBV6-2 or TRBV6-3 combines with J gene TRBJ1-4, with a tentative D call TRBD1 (6 bases). Germline CDR1 is MNHEY and CDR2 is SVGEGT. With 8 bases removed from V and 4 bases from J, the gap between germline ends came to 17 bases. The CDR3 spans 15 residues. DNA for the CDR3: TGTGCCAGCTTGAACCTTGGACAGAATAATGAAAAACTGTTTTTT. Translating it yields CASLNLGQNNEKLFF.

This clonotype has ten or more counts. The V call is TRBV19, the J call TRBJ2-7, with D possibly matching TRBD1 (5 bases). The CDR3 length is 13 residues. Trimming took 5 bases from V and 6 from J, leaving 14 bases between them. Germline V gives CDR1 LNHDA, CDR2 SQIVND (reference sequence). DNA for the CDR3: TGTGCCAGTAGTTTATCACAGGACCGCGAGCAGTACTTC. Its protein product is CASSLSQDREQYF. Full variable domain (outside the CDR3, taken from reference TRBV19 and TRBJ2-7): DGGITQSPKYLFRKEGQNVTLSCEQNLNHDAMYWYRQDPGQGLRLIYYSQIVNDFQKGDIAEGYSVSREKKESFPLTVTSAQKNPTAFYLCASSLSQDREQYFGPGTRLTVT.

The rearrangement joins TRBV15 to TRBJ1-1; D is ambiguous. CDR1 is LNHNV and CDR2 is YYDKDF in the germline V gene (reference sequence). This CDR3 region has 14 residues. Trimming took 0 bases from V and 7 from J, leaving 12 bases between them. The CDR3 region has the DNA TGTGCCACCAGCAGAGATCAGGTAGCTATTGAAGCTTTCTTT. Encoded protein: CATSRDQVAIEAFF.

This clonotype was counted between two and nine times. This chain uses TRBV7-2 with TRBJ2-1; no definite D call. This CDR3 contains 13 residues. Deletions cut 1 base from V and 6 bases from J, with 7 bases between. CDR1 is SGHTA, CDR2 FQGNSA, per germline. CDR3 DNA: TGTGCCAGCAGCTTAGAACTGGGCAATGAGCAGTTCTTC. Protein sequence: CASSLELGNEQFF.